Below, one T cell receptor (beta chain) is given with its context. Treatment described: oral pan-JAK inhibitor, 5-10 mg twice daily. From alopecia areata patients, lesional scalp punch biopsies and peripheral blood were collected. Germline trimming cut 2 bases from V and 2 bases from J; bases unmatched to any gene: 4. The germline gives CDR1 GTSNPN, CDR2 SVGIG (reference sequence). This CDR3 contains 16 residues. The data were taken from a study of CD8+ T cells in alopecia areata. cDNA prepared by RNA extraction and subsequent reverse transcription served as the template for sequencing. Only in-frame clones appear in the TCRdb table, and some are missing; sequencing was by immunoSEQ multiplex PCR. The profile shows some 170,000 clones, about 55% of them singletons.

This TCR was recovered from a human donor with alopecia areata. This chain connects TRBV30 to TRBJ2-3, with 13 bases identical to TRBD2. Sequenced here: CD8+ T cells sorted from blood, sampled at week 24, from a patient treated with tofacitinib. CDR3 loop: CAWSPGTSGNTDTQYF. CDR3 nucleotides: TGTGCCTGGAGTCCGGGGACTAGCGGGAACACAGATACGCAGTATTTT.